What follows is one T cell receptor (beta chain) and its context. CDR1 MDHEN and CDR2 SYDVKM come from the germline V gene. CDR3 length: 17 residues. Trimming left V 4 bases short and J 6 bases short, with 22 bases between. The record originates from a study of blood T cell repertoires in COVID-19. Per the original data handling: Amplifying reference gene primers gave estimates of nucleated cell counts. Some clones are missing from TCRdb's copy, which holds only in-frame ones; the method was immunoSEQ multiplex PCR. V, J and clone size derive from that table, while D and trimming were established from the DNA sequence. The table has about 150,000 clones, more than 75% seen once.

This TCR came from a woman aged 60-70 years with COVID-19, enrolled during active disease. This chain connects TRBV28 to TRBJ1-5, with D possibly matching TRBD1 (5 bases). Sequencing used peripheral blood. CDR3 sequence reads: CASSYPKGWGTGQPQHF. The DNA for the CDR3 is TGTGCCAGCAGTTACCCGAAGGGGTGGGGAACGGGTCAGCCCCAGCATTTT.